A selection of T cell receptor beta chains follows, all from one sample in a study of T cell responses to AZD1222 COVID-19 vaccine. Sequenced by immunoSEQ multiplex PCR; TCRdb stores in-frame clones only, minus some. The sample records 77,000 or so clones, 85% to 90% being singletons. Sequenced here: peripheral blood, sampled on day 0 of AZD1222 vaccination. These receptors originate from an adult in good health. Both conserved end residues are part of each CDR3. The D gene is left open where the match is weak. Only part of the rows carry a size: once, few, many, or a class if the clone is expanded.

V gene	clone size	D gene	J gene	CDR3 DNA	CDR3 protein
TRBV6-2/TRBV6-3	NA	NA	TRBJ1-1	TGTGCCAGCAGTCCGCAACCCCTGAACACTGAAGCTTTCTTT	CASSPQPLNTEAFF
TRBV28	NA	TRBD1	TRBJ2-1	TGTGCCAGCAGTTTATCGGGACAGGTGAACAATGAGCAGTTCTTC	CASSLSGQVNNEQFF
TRBV10-3	NA	TRBD2	TRBJ2-1	TGTGCCATCACCCGGGGGGAGGGCAACTATGAGCAGTTCTTC	CAITRGEGNYEQFF
TRBV27	few	NA	TRBJ1-1	TGTGCCAGCAGTCCCCGAAGGGTATTGGGGAACACTGAAGCTTTCTTT	CASSPRRVLGNTEAFF
TRBV3-1/TRBV3-2	NA	TRBD2	TRBJ2-1	TGTGCCAGCACTGGGACTAGCGGGAGTTCTGAGCAGTTCTTC	CASTGTSGSSEQFF
TRBV7-2	NA	NA	TRBJ2-7	TGTGCCAGCAGCTTATCCCAACATGAATCCTACGAGCAGTACTTC	CASSLSQHESYEQYF
TRBV12-2	NA	NA	TRBJ1-4	TGTGCAAGTCGCCCCCCTGGGACTAATGAAAAACTGTTTTTT	CASRPPGTNEKLFF
TRBV27	NA	TRBD1	TRBJ2-1	TGTGCCAGCAGGACAGGGCTCGAGCAGTTCTTC	CASRTGLEQFF
TRBV14	NA	NA	TRBJ1-2	TGTGCCAGCAGCCATCGGGGGGCGAACTATGGCTACACCTTC	CASSHRGANYGYTF
TRBV9	NA	TRBD1	TRBJ2-1	TGTGCCAGCTCAGGACAGGGGGATCCTAGCTCCTACAATGAGCAGTTCTTC	CASSGQGDPSSYNEQFF
TRBV5-4	NA	NA	TRBJ2-2	TGTGCCAGCAGTGGGGGCGCTCCTCGCACCGGGGAGCTGTTTTTT	CASSGGAPRTGELFF
TRBV19	NA	TRBD2	TRBJ2-5	TGTGCCAGTACCTCGGGGGGGGCAGGACCCCAAGAGACCCAGTACTTC	CASTSGGAGPQETQYF
TRBV5-5	NA	NA	TRBJ2-7	TGTGCCAGCAGCTTGCGCGCAGCAGGGGACTCCGAGCAGTACTTC	CASSLRAAGDSEQYF
TRBV10-3	once	NA	TRBJ2-3	TGTGCCATCAGTGAGTCTTGGCAACTTAGCACAGATACGCAGTATTTT	CAISESWQLSTDTQYF
TRBV7-9	NA	NA	TRBJ2-1	TGTGCCAGCACCCTGAATACGGGAGTCGAAAATGAGCAGTTCTTC	CASTLNTGVENEQFF
TRBV2	NA	NA	TRBJ1-5	TGTGCCAGCAGTGTTGGTGGGGTACAGCCCCAGCATTTT	CASSVGGVQPQHF
TRBV7-3	NA	NA	TRBJ2-2	TGTGCCAGCAGCCTAAGCCCGCCCGGCGGGCTTAACACCGGGGAGCTGTTTTTT	CASSLSPPGGLNTGELFF
TRBV7-2	NA	NA	TRBJ1-2	TGTGCCAGCAGCTACCAACAGGGAGGGGGCTACACCTTC	CASSYQQGGGYTF
TRBV27	NA	TRBD1	TRBJ1-5	TGTGCCAGCAGTTCAAACAGGGGGGAAGGACAGCCCCAGCATTTT	CASSSNRGEGQPQHF
TRBV7-6	once	NA	TRBJ2-7	TGTGCCAGCAGCTCATATCCCCCCCAGCTCCTTCCCCTGGGGCTCTCCTACGAGCAGTACTTC	CASSSYPPQLLPLGLSYEQYF
TRBV10-1	NA	NA	TRBJ1-1	TGCGCCAGCAGTCTCCAGGGGAGCACTGAAGCTTTCTTT	CASSLQGSTEAFF
TRBV5-4	NA	TRBD1	TRBJ2-1	TGTGCCAGCAGCTTGAACCACAGGGGCAATGAGCAGTTCTTC	CASSLNHRGNEQFF
TRBV28	NA	NA	TRBJ1-2	TGTGCCAGCAGTTTCCTAGGACAGAACTATGGCTACACCTTC	CASSFLGQNYGYTF
TRBV6-1	NA	TRBD1	TRBJ1-1	TGTGCCAGCAGTGAAGCGAATTTGGGCAGGGGGTCGACTGAAGCTTTCTTT	CASSEANLGRGSTEAFF
TRBV11-2	once	NA	TRBJ1-2	TGTGCCAGCAGCTCGGACAGTCCTAACTATGGCTACACCTTC	CASSSDSPNYGYTF
TRBV4-1	NA	NA	TRBJ2-1	TGCGCCAGCAGCCGGAACCTTCTCCAGGGAGGTAGCAATGAGCAGTTCTTC	CASSRNLLQGGSNEQFF
TRBV24-1	NA	NA	TRBJ2-5	TGTGCCACCAGTGATTTATCCGGGACCCAGTACTTC	CATSDLSGTQYF
TRBV7-8	NA	TRBD1	TRBJ1-3	TGTGCCAGCAGCCACCATGAAGGGGGAAGGGGGCGAAACACCATATATTTT	CASSHHEGGRGRNTIYF
TRBV5-4	NA	NA	TRBJ2-2	TGTGCCAGCAGCTTGGAGCAGGGGCAACGTTCGACCGGGGAGCTGTTTTTT	CASSLEQGQRSTGELFF
TRBV10-1	NA	TRBD2	TRBJ2-7	TGCGCCAGCAGGACTAGCGGGCCCCGCACCTACGAGCAGTACTTC	CASRTSGPRTYEQYF
TRBV19	NA	TRBD1	TRBJ1-5	TGTGCCTGCCGGGACAGGGTTAATCAGCCCCAGCATTTT	CACRDRVNQPQHF
TRBV11-2	NA	NA	TRBJ1-5	TGTGCCAGCAGCTTGTCAGAGGCTCAGCCCCAGCATTTT	CASSLSEAQPQHF
TRBV28	NA	TRBD1	TRBJ1-1	TGTGCCAGCAGGCTCAGGGGGACTGAAGCTTTCTTT	CASRLRGTEAFF
TRBV6-6	NA	NA	TRBJ1-1	TGTGCCAGCAGGAAAACAGGGTGGAACACTGAAGCTTTCTTT	CASRKTGWNTEAFF
TRBV28	NA	TRBD2	TRBJ2-7	TGTGCCAGCAGCCAGGGACTAGCGTACTATATTTCCTACGAGCAGTACTTC	CASSQGLAYYISYEQYF
TRBV7-9	NA	TRBD2	TRBJ2-1	TGTGTATACCATAGCGGGAGTGGCTACAATGAGCAGTTCTTC	CVYHSGSGYNEQFF
TRBV28	NA	NA	TRBJ2-1	TGTGCCAGCAAGCTTGGCGGGATGTTGTACAATGAGCAGTTCTTC	CASKLGGMLYNEQFF
TRBV5-1	NA	NA	TRBJ1-6	TGCGCCACCACCTCAAGCCCGGAAAATTCACCCCTCCACTTT	CATTSSPENSPLHF
TRBV3-1/TRBV3-2	NA	NA	TRBJ2-3	TGTGCCAGCAGCCCAGTACTTTCCCCAGCTGGCCGGGCAGATACGCAGTATTTT	CASSPVLSPAGRADTQYF
TRBV6-5	NA	TRBD1	TRBJ2-1	TGTGCCAGCGGCCTGGGACAGGGTTCGTACAATGAGCAGTTCTTC	CASGLGQGSYNEQFF
TRBV3-1/TRBV3-2	NA	TRBD2	TRBJ2-7	TGTGCCAGCAGCCAAGAGTGGCGGGAGGGCTCCTACGAGCAGTACTTC	CASSQEWREGSYEQYF
TRBV19	NA	NA	TRBJ2-2	TGTGCCAGTAGTCGGAGTTTCTCCTACACCGGGGAGCTGTTTTTT	CASSRSFSYTGELFF
TRBV11-1	NA	TRBD1	TRBJ1-4	TGTGCCAGCAGCTCGGGACAGCCTAATGAAAAACTGTTTTTT	CASSSGQPNEKLFF
TRBV9	NA	TRBD1	TRBJ1-1	TGTGCCAGCAAAGGACAGGTGAACACTGAAGCTTTCTTT	CASKGQVNTEAFF
TRBV6-2/TRBV6-3	NA	NA	TRBJ1-5	TGTGCCAGCAGCCCTGACAGGCCCAGCAATCAGCCCCAGCATTTT	CASSPDRPSNQPQHF
TRBV6-5	NA	TRBD1	TRBJ1-1	TGTGCCAGCAGTTACTCGACAGGGCCGAACACTGAAGCTTTCTTT	CASSYSTGPNTEAFF
TRBV6-6	NA	NA	TRBJ2-3	TGTGCCAGCACCCCAGGGGGGGTTCAATTAGATACGCAGTATTTT	CASTPGGVQLDTQYF
TRBV11-2	NA	NA	TRBJ2-3	TGTGCCAGCAGCTCCCAGAAAGGAGATACGCAGTATTTT	CASSSQKGDTQYF
TRBV28	NA	TRBD2	TRBJ2-3	TGTGCCAGCAGCTCCGGGACTAGCGGGATCCATACGCAGTATTTT	CASSSGTSGIHTQYF
TRBV7-6	few	NA	TRBJ2-7	TGTGCCAGCAGCTTAAGTGGAGCTCAGATCTCCTACGAGCAGTACTTC	CASSLSGAQISYEQYF
TRBV19	NA	NA	TRBJ1-4	TGTGCCAGTAGTACAGCCATAAGGGGGGAAAAACTGTTTTTT	CASSTAIRGEKLFF
TRBV9	NA	NA	TRBJ1-2	TGTGCCAGCAGCGTAGGGCCAAGCAACTATGGCTACACCTTC	CASSVGPSNYGYTF